This T cell receptor beta chain is from a study of blood T cell repertoires in COVID-19. Study overall: Donors in the United States, Italy and Spain gave samples during acute or convalescent COVID-19. The cDNA or gDNA used as material had been derived from T cells, B-cell-depleted T cells, or PBMCs.

Germline assignment: CDR1 SEHNR and CDR2 FQNEAQ (reference sequence). The ends lost 4 bases at V and 2 bases at J; junction bases unmatched: 5. The CDR3 spans 14 residues. In the authors' workflow: Estimates of nucleated cell counts were drawn from the amplification of reference gene primers. Profiling relied on immunoSEQ multiplex PCR, and the TCRdb table lists in-frame clones only, not all of them. For V, J and clone size, that table is used; D and trimming come from the DNA. The sample shows hundreds of thousands of clones, about nine tenths of them seen only once. This sequence joins TRBV7-9 and TRBJ2-7; 7 bases map to TRBD1. Specimen: peripheral blood. The sequence was collected from a man aged 18 to 35 with active or convalescent COVID-19. The CDR3 nucleotides read TGTGCCAGCAGCTCCAGTGGGACAGCCTACGAGCAGTACTTC. Translating it yields CASSSSGTAYEQYF.